This T cell receptor beta chain was sequenced in a study of cytomegalovirus exposure and HLA in healthy donors. It was with 60 Vbeta and 13 Jbeta primers that the PCR ran. Method: immunoSEQ multiplex PCR; TCRdb's copy keeps in-frame clones and lacks some. Its clone listing holds 150,000 to 200,000 clones. The CDR3 has 10 amino acids. Germline assignment: CDR1 MRHNA and CDR2 SNTAGT. In regard to this clone: A junction end diverges from the germline sequence, so it may reflect a read error.

This TCR came from a woman in her late teens or twenties in good health and CMV-seropositive. The J gene is TRBJ1-1, the V gene TRBV6-4, with a possible D match to TRBD1 (5 bases). Sequenced: PBMCs. The CDR3, as DNA: TGTGCCAGCAGTGAGGGGCCGGGCCTCTTT. Its translation is CASSEGPGLF.